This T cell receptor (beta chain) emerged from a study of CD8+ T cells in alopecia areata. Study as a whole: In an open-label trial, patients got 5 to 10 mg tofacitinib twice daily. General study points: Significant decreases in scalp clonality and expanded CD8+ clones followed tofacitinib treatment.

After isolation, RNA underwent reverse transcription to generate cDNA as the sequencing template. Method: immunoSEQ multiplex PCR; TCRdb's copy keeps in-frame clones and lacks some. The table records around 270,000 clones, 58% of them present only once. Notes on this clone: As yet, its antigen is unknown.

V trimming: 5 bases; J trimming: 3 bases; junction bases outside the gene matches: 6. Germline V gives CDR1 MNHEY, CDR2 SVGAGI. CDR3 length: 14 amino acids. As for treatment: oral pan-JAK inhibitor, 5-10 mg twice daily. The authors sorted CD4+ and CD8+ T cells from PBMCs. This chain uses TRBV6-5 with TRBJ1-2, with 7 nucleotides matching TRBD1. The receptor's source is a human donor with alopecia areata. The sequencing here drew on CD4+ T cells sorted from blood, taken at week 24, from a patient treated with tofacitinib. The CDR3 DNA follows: TGTGCCAGCAGTCCTCACGGACAGGACTATGGCTACACCTTC. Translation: CASSPHGQDYGYTF.